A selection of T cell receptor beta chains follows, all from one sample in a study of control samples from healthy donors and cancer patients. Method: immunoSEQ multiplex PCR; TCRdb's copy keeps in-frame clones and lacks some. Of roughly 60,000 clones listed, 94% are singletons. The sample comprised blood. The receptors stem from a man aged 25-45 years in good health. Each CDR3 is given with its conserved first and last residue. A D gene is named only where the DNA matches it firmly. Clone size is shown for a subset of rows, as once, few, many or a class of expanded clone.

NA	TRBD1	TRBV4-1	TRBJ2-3	TGCGCCAGCAGCCAAGAGGTGGGACAGGGGGCGCGAGCAGATACGCAGTATTTT	CASSQEVGQGARADTQYF
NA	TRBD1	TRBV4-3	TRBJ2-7	TGCGCCAGCAGCCAAGATGTGGCAGGGGGCGACGAGCAGTACTTC	CASSQDVAGGDEQYF
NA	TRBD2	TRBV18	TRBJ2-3	TGTGCCAGCTCACCACCGGGACTAGCGGGAGAATATACGCAGTATTTT	CASSPPGLAGEYTQYF
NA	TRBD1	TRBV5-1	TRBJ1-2	TGCGCCAGCAGGGACGGGACAGCGGTTGGGGGCTACACCTTC	CASRDGTAVGGYTF
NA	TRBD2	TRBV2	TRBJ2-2	TGTGCCAGCAGTATCCCTAGCGGGAGGGGCACCGGGGAGCTGTTTTTT	CASSIPSGRGTGELFF
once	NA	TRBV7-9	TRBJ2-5	TGTGCCTGTCAGGGCGTTGAGACCCAGTACTTC	CACQGVETQYF
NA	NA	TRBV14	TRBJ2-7	TGTGCCAGCAGCCAAGATTCTAATACCTACTACGAGCAGTACTTC	CASSQDSNTYYEQYF
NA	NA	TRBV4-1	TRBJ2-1	TGCGCCAGCAGCCAAGATCGGCAGCCGAGCTCCTACAATGAGCAGTTCTTC	CASSQDRQPSSYNEQFF
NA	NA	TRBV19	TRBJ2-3	TGTGCCAGTAATTCACGGGGAGGTACAGATACGCAGTATTTT	CASNSRGGTDTQYF
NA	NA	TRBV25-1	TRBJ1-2	TGTGCCAGCTCCAGGACAGAAAACTATGGCTACACCTTC	CASSRTENYGYTF
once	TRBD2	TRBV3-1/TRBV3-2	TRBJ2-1	TGTGCCAGCAGCCCCCCTTGGACTAGCGGGAGTTCGGATGAGCAGTTCTTC	CASSPPWTSGSSDEQFF
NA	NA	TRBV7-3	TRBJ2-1	TGTGCCAGCAGCTTAACGGACAGAAGCAATGAGCAGTTCTTC	CASSLTDRSNEQFF
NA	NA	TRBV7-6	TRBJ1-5	TGTGCCAGCAGCTTAGACGGGGGTGGCAATCAGCCCCAGCATTTT	CASSLDGGGNQPQHF
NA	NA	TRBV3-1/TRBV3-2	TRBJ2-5	TGTGCCAGCAGCCAAATTCAGGGACAAGAGACCCAGTACTTC	CASSQIQGQETQYF
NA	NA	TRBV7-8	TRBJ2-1	TGTGCCAGCAGCTCCTTCAATGAGCAGTTCTTC	CASSSFNEQFF
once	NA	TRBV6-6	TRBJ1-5	TGTGCCAGCAGTTTTAGGTGGGGGCAGCCCCAGCATTTT	CASSFRWGQPQHF
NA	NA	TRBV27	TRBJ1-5	TGTGCCAGCAGTTTCAAGACCGGTCAGCCCCAGCATTTT	CASSFKTGQPQHF
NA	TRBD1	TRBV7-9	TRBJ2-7	TGTGCCAGCAGCTTAACGGACAGGGCCTACGAGCAGTACTTC	CASSLTDRAYEQYF
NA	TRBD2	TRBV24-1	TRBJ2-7	TGTGCCACCCGGGGGGACGACTCCTACGAGCAGTACTTC	CATRGDDSYEQYF
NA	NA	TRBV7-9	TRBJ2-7	TGTGCCAGCAGCTCCGGTCCCGCCCAGAGCTCCTACGAGCAGTACTTC	CASSSGPAQSSYEQYF
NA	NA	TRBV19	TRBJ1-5	TGTGCCAGTGGGAATAGTCAGGGTAGTCGAGGCAATCAGCCCCAGCATTTT	CASGNSQGSRGNQPQHF
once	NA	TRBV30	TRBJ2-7	TGTGCCTGGAGTATGGACGACTACGAGCAGTACTTC	CAWSMDDYEQYF
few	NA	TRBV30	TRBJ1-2	TGTGCCTGGAGTTGGGTCCGCCGGGCGTCTGGCTACACCTTC	CAWSWVRRASGYTF
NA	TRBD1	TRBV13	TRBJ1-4	TGTGCCAGCAGCTCAGGGACAGGCTCAAATGAAAAACTGTTTTTT	CASSSGTGSNEKLFF
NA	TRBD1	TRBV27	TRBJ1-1	TGTGCCGCCGGGACAGGCTATGAAGCTTTCTTT	CAAGTGYEAFF
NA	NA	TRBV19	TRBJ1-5	TGTGCCAGTAGTATAGGAAGGGGAGGGAGCAATCAGCCCCAGCATTTT	CASSIGRGGSNQPQHF
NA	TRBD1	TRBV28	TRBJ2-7	TGTGCCAGCAGTCCCACCGTCAACCGGGACAGAGGCTACGAGCAGTACTTC	CASSPTVNRDRGYEQYF
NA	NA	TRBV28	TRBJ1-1	TGTGCCAGCAGTGGTACAGGGCCAGGAGGCACTGAAGCTTTCTTT	CASSGTGPGGTEAFF
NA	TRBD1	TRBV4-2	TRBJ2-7	TGTGCCAGCAGCCAAGGGACAGGCATCTCCTACGAGCAGTACTTC	CASSQGTGISYEQYF
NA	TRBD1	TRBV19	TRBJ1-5	TGTGCCAGTAGTATTCAAGGGACAGGGAATCAGCCCCAGCATTTT	CASSIQGTGNQPQHF
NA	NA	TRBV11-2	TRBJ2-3	TGTGCCAGCAGCCCGAGTACGGATACGCAGTATTTT	CASSPSTDTQYF
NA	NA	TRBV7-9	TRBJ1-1	TGTGCCAGCAGCCGGACGGTGGCCCGTGAGGAAGCTTTCTTT	CASSRTVAREEAFF
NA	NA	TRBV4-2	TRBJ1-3	TGTGCCAGCAGCCAAGCTGGGCCAGGGTTCAAGAACACCATATATTTT	CASSQAGPGFKNTIYF
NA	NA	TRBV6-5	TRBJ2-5	TGTGCCAGCAGTTACGACAGAGAGACCCAGTACTTC	CASSYDRETQYF
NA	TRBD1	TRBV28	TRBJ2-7	TGTGCCAGCAGTTTCGAAACAGGGGTCGAGCAGTACTTC	CASSFETGVEQYF
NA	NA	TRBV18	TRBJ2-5	TGTGCCAGCTCACCCCGCCCAGCGGATGAGACCCAGTACTTC	CASSPRPADETQYF
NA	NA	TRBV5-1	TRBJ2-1	TGCGCCAGCACGCGGGACCCTCAATCCTACAATGAGCAGTTCTTC	CASTRDPQSYNEQFF
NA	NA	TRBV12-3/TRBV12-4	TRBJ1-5	TGTGCCAGCAGTTTATTTGAGCAGCCCCAGCATTTT	CASSLFEQPQHF
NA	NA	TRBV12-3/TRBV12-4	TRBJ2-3	TGTGCCAGCACTACAGCAGATACGCAGTATTTT	CASTTADTQYF
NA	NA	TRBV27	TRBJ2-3	TGTGCCAGCACCTTAACCCCTATTTCAGATACGCAGTATTTT	CASTLTPISDTQYF
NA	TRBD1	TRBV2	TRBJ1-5	TGTGCCAGCTCCATGACAGGGGGCAGAAATCAGCCCCAGCATTTT	CASSMTGGRNQPQHF
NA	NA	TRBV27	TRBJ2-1	TGTGCCAGCAGTTTAGGCGCACTACACGGGATCTTGTTCTTC	CASSLGALHGILFF
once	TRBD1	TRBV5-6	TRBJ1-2	TGTGCCAGCAGCTCTGACAGGGCGGGCTATGGCTACACCTTC	CASSSDRAGYGYTF
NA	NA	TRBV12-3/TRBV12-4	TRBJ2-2	TGTGCCAGCAAGTCAAGGACCGGGGAGCTGTTTTTT	CASKSRTGELFF
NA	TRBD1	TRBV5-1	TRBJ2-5	TGCGCCAGCAGCTTGTCGACAGGGACGGAGACCCAGTACTTC	CASSLSTGTETQYF
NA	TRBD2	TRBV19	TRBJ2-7	TGTGCCACGCAACAAAGCGGGGGGTCCTACGAGCAGTACTTC	CATQQSGGSYEQYF
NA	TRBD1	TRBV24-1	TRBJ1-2	TGTGCCACCAGTGACCAAAAACAGGGGGCGCGGGGCTACACCTTC	CATSDQKQGARGYTF
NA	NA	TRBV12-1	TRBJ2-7	TGTGCCAGCAGCTTAGGTCAAAAGGGGCCCTACTGGGAGCAGTACTTC	CASSLGQKGPYWEQYF
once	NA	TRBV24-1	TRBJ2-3	TGTGCCACCAGTATGGGGGGCACAGATACGCAGTATTTT	CATSMGGTDTQYF
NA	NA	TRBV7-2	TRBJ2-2	TGTGCCAGCAGCTATATTCCCGGGGAGCTGTTTTTT	CASSYIPGELFF
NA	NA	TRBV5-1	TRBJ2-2	TGCGCCAGCAGCCTGACGGCTATGGGGGCGACTTCGAACACCGGGGAGCTGTTTTTT	CASSLTAMGATSNTGELFF
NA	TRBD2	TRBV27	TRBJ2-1	TGTGCCAGCAGTTTAAGAGGGACTAGCGGGGGGTTTTCAGGGAATGAGCAGTTCTTC	CASSLRGTSGGFSGNEQFF
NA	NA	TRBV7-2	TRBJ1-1	TGTGCCAGCAGCTTCGACAGGTATGACACTGAAGCTTTCTTT	CASSFDRYDTEAFF
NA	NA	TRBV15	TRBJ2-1	TGTGCCACCAGCCCCGGTGGGCCCTCCCCCCTGGGGCAGTTCTTC	CATSPGGPSPLGQFF
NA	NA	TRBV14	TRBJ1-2	TGTGCCAGCAGCCAACTGGGTAGCTATGGCTACACCTTC	CASSQLGSYGYTF
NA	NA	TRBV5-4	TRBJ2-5	TGTGCCAGCAGCTCCTTTCTGCGGTCGGGTGGGACCCAGTACTTC	CASSSFLRSGGTQYF